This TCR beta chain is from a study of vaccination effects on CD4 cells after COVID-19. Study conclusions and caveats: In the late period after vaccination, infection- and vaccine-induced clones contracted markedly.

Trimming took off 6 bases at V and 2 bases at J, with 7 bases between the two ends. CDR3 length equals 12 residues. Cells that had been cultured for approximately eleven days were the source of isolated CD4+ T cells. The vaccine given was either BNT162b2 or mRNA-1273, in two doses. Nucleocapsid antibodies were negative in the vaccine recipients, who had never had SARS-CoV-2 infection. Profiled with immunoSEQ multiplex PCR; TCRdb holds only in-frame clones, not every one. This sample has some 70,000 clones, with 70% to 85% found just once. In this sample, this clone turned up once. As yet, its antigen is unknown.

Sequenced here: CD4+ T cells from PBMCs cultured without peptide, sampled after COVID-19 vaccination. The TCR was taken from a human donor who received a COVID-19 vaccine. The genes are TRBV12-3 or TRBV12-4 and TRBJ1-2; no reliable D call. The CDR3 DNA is TGTGCCAGCAGCGGACGGAACTATGGCTACACCTTC. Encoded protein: CASSGRNYGYTF.